This T cell receptor (beta chain) was identified during a study of blood T cell repertoires in COVID-19. Study details: Donors in the United States, Italy and Spain gave samples during acute or convalescent COVID-19. T cells, B-cell-depleted T cells, or PBMCs provided the cDNA or gDNA that served as material.

Original analysis: Counts of nucleated cells, estimated from reference gene primer amplification, were obtained. The protocol was immunoSEQ multiplex PCR, while the TCRdb copy is restricted to in-frame clones and leaves out a portion. The V and J calls and clone size were taken over from that table, and D and trimming were inferred from the DNA. Among more than 75,000 clones listed, around 90% were seen once. CDR1 is MDHEN and CDR2 is SYDVKM in the germline V gene. Trimming stripped 5 bases from V and 1 base from J, with 14 bases between. The CDR3 has 15 amino acids. This chain connects TRBV28 to TRBJ1-1; no firm D call. The sequencing sample was made of peripheral blood. The sequence was obtained from a man under 40 with acute or convalescent COVID-19. The CDR3 sequence is CASSRGGEQNTEAFF. CDR3 DNA: TGTGCCAGCAGTAGAGGAGGCGAACAGAACACTGAAGCTTTCTTT.